These 32 T cell receptor beta chains were all obtained from the same sample, sequenced in a study of monozygotic twins with inflammatory bowel disease. TCRdb re-called the 5' RACE reads and catalogs CDR3 proteins one per entry, DNA excluded. The sample totals about 41,000 distinct CDR3 sequences. The sequenced sample consisted of blood. These receptors were obtained from a human donor with ulcerative colitis or Crohn's disease, or a healthy co-twin of an affected twin (not recorded which).

This rearrangement joins TRBV7-2 to TRBJ2-2; TCRdb lists TRBD2, though no DNA is available to test this call. Germline V gene sequence: CDR1 SGHTA, CDR2 FQGNSA. The CDR3 sequence is 16 residues long. The CDR3 is CASSGRGNSGTWRMFF.

The V gene is TRBV5-1, the J gene TRBJ2-2; TCRdb picks TRBD2, but there is no DNA to check that call. In germline, CDR1 is SGHRS, CDR2 YFSETQ. This CDR3 spans 17 amino acids. CDR3 protein: CASSLVPSGTNTGELFF.

The chain couples TRBV5-1 to TRBJ2-3; TCRdb calls TRBD1, which cannot be checked without DNA. The germline gives CDR1 SGHRS, CDR2 YFSETQ. The CDR3 contains 14 residues. The CDR3 here is CASSLRTGTDTQYF.

The chain carries TRBV2 and TRBJ2-7. CDR3 length: 14 residues. In germline, CDR1 is SNHLY, CDR2 FYNNEI. Here the CDR3 reads CASSDGVVSYEQYF.

V gene TRBV20-1 combines with J gene TRBJ1-4; TCRdb's D gene call, TRBD1, goes unchecked for lack of DNA. Germline CDR1 DFQATT, CDR2 SNEGSKA (reference sequence). CDR3 length: 12 amino acids. CDR3 residues: CSANRGFEKLFF.

V gene TRBV7-8 combines with J gene TRBJ2-3. CDR1 and CDR2 from the germline V gene are SGHVS and FQNEAQ. CDR3 length: 15 residues. The CDR3 protein is CASSPYTASTDTQYF.

This sequence joins TRBV24-1 and TRBJ2-5; TCRdb picks TRBD2, but there is no DNA to check that call. CDR1 is KGHDR, CDR2 SFDVKD, per germline. The length of the CDR3 is 16 residues. This CDR3 is CATSDLGGTALETQYF.

The rearrangement uses TRBV27 and TRBJ2-5; without DNA, the TCRdb call of TRBD1 cannot be checked. From germline, CDR1 is MNHEY and CDR2 SMNVEV (reference sequence). CDR3 length: 16 residues. The CDR3 loop is CASSFSWQGSTETQYF.

The chain recombines TRBV7-2 with TRBJ2-5; TCRdb selects TRBD2, and the lack of DNA leaves this call unchecked. Germline CDR1 reads SGHTA; CDR2 reads FQGNSA. The CDR3 has 13 residues. CDR3 in amino acids: CASSFSGGETQYF.

The chain carries TRBV19 and TRBJ2-5; TCRdb names TRBD1, which stays unverified in the absence of DNA. CDR1 and CDR2 (germline): LNHDA, SQIVND (reference sequence). The CDR3 spans 14 residues. The chain's CDR3 is CASRIVAGEETQYF.

CDR3: CASTPGGSYNEQFF. The chain couples TRBV7-2 to TRBJ2-1. Germline CDR1 reads SGHTA; CDR2 reads FQGNSA. This CDR3 has 14 amino acids.

This sequence joins TRBV24-1 and TRBJ2-2. CDR3 length: 15 residues. Germline lookup yields CDR1 KGHDR and CDR2 SFDVKD. The CDR3 spells CATSDEGLNTGELFF.

This chain uses TRBV11-2 with TRBJ2-7; absent DNA, TCRdb's TRBD2 call cannot be checked. This CDR3 has 14 residues. Germline assignment: CDR1 SGHAT and CDR2 FQNNGV. The CDR3 loop reads CASSSGLAGPEQYF.

V usage is TRBV3-1 and J usage is TRBJ2-5. CDR1 and CDR2 (germline): LGHDT, YNNKEL (reference sequence). The CDR3 length is 12 residues. CDR3 protein: CASSRSWETQYF.

The genes are TRBV20-1 and TRBJ1-2; absent DNA, TCRdb's TRBD1 call cannot be checked. CDR3 size: 13 residues. In germline, CDR1 is DFQATT, CDR2 SNEGSKA (reference sequence). The CDR3 sequence: CSARNDRNYGYTF.

This sequence joins TRBV4-3 and TRBJ2-2. Germline V gives CDR1 LGHNA, CDR2 YSLEER. This CDR3 comprises 13 residues. CDR3 in amino acids: CASSQAKTRELFF.

The gene calls are TRBV27 and TRBJ2-2; without DNA, the TCRdb call of TRBD1 cannot be checked. This CDR3 region has 16 residues. The germline gives CDR1 MNHEY, CDR2 SMNVEV (reference sequence). This CDR3 reads CASSLFQGSGTGELFF.

This sequence joins TRBV5-6 and TRBJ1-5. Germline V gene lookup returns CDR1 SGHDT and CDR2 YYEEEE. The CDR3 is made up of 13 amino acids. The CDR3 loop reads CASSHRPSGPQHF.

The chain is built from TRBV5-1 and TRBJ2-1; the D call from TCRdb, TRBD1, cannot be confirmed without DNA. This CDR3 is 16 amino acids long. Germline V gene lookup returns CDR1 SGHRS and CDR2 YFSETQ. The CDR3 reads CASSLGAETALNEQFF.

The rearrangement joins TRBV15 to TRBJ2-1. The CDR3 is 14 residues long. The germline V gene has CDR1 LNHNV and CDR2 YYDKDF (reference sequence). CDR3 protein: CATSGEGSYNEQFF.

The CDR3 sequence is CASSQVLRQGAVWGYTF. The chain recombines TRBV4-1 with TRBJ1-2; TCRdb's D gene call, TRBD1, goes unchecked for lack of DNA. The CDR3 runs 17 residues. CDR1 and CDR2 from the germline V gene are MGHRA and YSYEKL.

The rearrangement links TRBV20-1 to TRBJ2-7; TCRdb indicates TRBD2, and absent DNA this call remains unverified. Germline-derived CDR1 and CDR2 are DFQATT and SNEGSKA (reference sequence). The CDR3 totals 13 residues. Here the CDR3 reads CSAKDSGGYEQYF.

The chain employs TRBV20-1 and TRBJ1-1; TCRdb outputs TRBD1, but without DNA this stays unchecked. CDR1 is DFQATT and CDR2 is SNEGSKA in the germline V gene (reference sequence). The CDR3 contains 14 residues. CDR3: CSARGQGRWTEAFF.

The J gene is TRBJ1-5, the V gene TRBV6-1. The CDR3 contains 16 residues. The germline V gene has CDR1 MNHNS and CDR2 SASEGT. CDR3 in amino acids: CASSRDDIYSNQPQHF.

The rearrangement uses TRBV7-9 and TRBJ1-2. Germline V gene data show CDR1 as SEHNR and CDR2 as FQNEAQ (reference sequence). This CDR3 is 13 amino acids long. CDR3 sequence reads: CASSRGDLYGYTF.

The chain joins TRBV25-1 to TRBJ1-1; with no DNA, the TCRdb D assignment of TRBD1 cannot be verified. The germline V gene encodes CDR1 MGHDK and CDR2 SYGVNS. The CDR3 runs to 12 residues. CDR3 loop: CASSPPGALAFF. The variable domain in full, with the rest retrieved from reference TRBV25-1 and TRBJ1-1, is EADIYQTPRYLVIGTGKKITLECSQTMGHDKMYWYQQDPGMELHLIHYSYGVNSTEKGDLSSESTVSRIRTEHFPLTLESARPSHTSQYLCASSPPGALAFFGQGTRLTVV.

This chain uses TRBV12-3 or TRBV12-4 with TRBJ1-1; checking the TCRdb D call of TRBD1 is not possible without DNA. The CDR3 contains 12 residues. CDR3 amino acids: CASSSQGREAFF.

CDR3 residues: CASRFCRQGSYGYTF. The chain has TRBV12-2 and TRBJ1-2; TCRdb's D call of TRBD1 is untestable without DNA. TRBV12-2 is a pseudogene. The CDR3 contains 15 residues.

Here the CDR3 reads CSARKPGQFEKLFF. The chain carries TRBV20-1 and TRBJ1-4; TCRdb selects TRBD1, and the lack of DNA leaves this call unchecked. Germline loops: CDR1 DFQATT, CDR2 SNEGSKA (reference sequence). CDR3 size: 14 residues.

CDR3 in amino acids: CASSLVSGNHEQYF. The chain uses TRBV5-1 and TRBJ2-7; TCRdb returns TRBD2, unconfirmable since there is no DNA. This CDR3 is built from 14 residues. The V gene's germline CDR1 is SGHRS and CDR2 YFSETQ.

The chain is built from TRBV2 and TRBJ1-1; TCRdb's D call, TRBD1, is unchecked because there is no DNA. The CDR3 runs 14 residues. Germline V gene data show CDR1 as SNHLY and CDR2 as FYNNEI. CDR3 amino acids: CASSERRTGSEAFF.

The rearrangement uses TRBV5-6 and TRBJ2-7. This CDR3 comprises 12 residues. Germline V gene data show CDR1 as SGHDT and CDR2 as YYEEEE. The CDR3: CASSLLLGEQYF.